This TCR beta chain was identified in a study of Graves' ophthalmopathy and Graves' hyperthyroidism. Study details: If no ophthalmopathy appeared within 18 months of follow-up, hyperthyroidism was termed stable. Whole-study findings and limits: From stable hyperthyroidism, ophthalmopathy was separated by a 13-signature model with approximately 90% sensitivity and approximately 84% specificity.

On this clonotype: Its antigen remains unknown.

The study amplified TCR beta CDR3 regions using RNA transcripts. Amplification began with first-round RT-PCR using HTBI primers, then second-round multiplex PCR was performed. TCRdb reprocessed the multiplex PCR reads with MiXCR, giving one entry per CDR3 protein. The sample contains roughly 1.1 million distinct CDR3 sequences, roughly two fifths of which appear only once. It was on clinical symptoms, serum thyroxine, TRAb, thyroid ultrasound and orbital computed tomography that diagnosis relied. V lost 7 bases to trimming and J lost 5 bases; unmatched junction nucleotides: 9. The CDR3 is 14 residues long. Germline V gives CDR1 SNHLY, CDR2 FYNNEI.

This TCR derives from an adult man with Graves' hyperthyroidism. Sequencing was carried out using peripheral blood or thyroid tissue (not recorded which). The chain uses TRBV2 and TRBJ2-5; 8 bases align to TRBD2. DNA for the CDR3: TGTGCCAGCATGATGAAGCGGGAGAGGGAGACCCAGTACTTC. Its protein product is CASMMKRERETQYF.